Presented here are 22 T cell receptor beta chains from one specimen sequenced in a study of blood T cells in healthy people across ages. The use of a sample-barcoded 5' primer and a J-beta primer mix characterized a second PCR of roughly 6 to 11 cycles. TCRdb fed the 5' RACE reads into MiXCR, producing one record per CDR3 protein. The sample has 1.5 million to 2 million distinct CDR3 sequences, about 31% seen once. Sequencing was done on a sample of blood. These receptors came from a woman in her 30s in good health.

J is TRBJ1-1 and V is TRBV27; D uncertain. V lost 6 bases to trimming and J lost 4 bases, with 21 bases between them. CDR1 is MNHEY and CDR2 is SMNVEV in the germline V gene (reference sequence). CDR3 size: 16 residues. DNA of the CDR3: TGTGCCAGCAGCAATGTTATGGTTGGGAGAGGCACTGAAGCTTTCTTT. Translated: CASSNVMVGRGTEAFF.

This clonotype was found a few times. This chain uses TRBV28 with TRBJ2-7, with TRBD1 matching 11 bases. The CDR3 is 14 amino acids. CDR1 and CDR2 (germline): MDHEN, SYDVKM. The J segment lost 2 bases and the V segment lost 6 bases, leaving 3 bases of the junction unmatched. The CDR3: CASRGTGGTYEQYF. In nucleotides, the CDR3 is TGTGCCAGCAGGGGGACAGGGGGAACCTACGAGCAGTACTTC.

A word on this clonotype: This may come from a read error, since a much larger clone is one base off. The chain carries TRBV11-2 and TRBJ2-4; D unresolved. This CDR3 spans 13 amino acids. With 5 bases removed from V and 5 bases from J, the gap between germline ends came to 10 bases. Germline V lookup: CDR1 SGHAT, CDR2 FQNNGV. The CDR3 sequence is CASSPRAENIQYF. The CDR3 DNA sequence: TGTGCCAGCAGCCCCCGGGCCGAAAACATTCAGTACTTC. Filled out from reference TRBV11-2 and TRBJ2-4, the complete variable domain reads EAGVAQSPRYKIIEKRQSVAFWCNPISGHATLYWYQQILGQGPKLLIQFQNNGVVDDSQLPKDRFSAERLKGVDSTLKIQPAKLEDSAVYLCASSPRAENIQYFGAGTRLSVL.

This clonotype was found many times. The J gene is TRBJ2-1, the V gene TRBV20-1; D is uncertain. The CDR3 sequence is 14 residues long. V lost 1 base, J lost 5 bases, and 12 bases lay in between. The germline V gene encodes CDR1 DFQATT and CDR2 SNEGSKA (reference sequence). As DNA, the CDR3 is TGCAGTGCTAGAGGTGAGGACCTGAACAATGAGCAGTTCTTC. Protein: CSARGEDLNNEQFF.

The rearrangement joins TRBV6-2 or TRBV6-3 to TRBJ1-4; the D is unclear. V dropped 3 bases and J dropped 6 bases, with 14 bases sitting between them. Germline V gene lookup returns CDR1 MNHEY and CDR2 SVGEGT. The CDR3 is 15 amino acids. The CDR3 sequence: CASSYWAKSDEKLFF. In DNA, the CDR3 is TGTGCCAGCAGTTATTGGGCCAAGTCGGATGAAAAACTGTTTTTT.

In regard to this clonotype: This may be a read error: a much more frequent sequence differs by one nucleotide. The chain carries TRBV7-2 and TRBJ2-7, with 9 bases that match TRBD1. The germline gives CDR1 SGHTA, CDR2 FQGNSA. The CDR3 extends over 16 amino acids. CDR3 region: CAGSSHRDRATHEQYF. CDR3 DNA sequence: TGTGCCGGCAGCTCCCACCGGGACAGGGCAACCCACGAGCAGTACTTC.

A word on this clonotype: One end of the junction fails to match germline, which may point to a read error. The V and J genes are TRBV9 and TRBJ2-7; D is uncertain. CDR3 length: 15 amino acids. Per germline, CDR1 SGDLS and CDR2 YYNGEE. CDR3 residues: CVSSPAGSPNYEQYF. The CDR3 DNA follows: TGTGTCAGCAGCCCAGCCGGGTCCCCCAATTACGAGCAGTACTTC.

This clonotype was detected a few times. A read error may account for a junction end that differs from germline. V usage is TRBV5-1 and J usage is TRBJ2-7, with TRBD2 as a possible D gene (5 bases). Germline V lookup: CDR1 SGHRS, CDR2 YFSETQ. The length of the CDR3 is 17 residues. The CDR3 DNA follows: TGCGCCGGCAGCTCGGGCCTCGGATCGGGAAGGAACTACGAGCAGTACTTC. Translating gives CAGSSGLGSGRNYEQYF.

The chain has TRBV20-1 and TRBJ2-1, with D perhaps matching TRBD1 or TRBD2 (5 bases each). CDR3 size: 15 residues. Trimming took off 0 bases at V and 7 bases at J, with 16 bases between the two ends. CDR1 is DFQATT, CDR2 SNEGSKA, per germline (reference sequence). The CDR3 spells CSARDRDAVRNEQFF. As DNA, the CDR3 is TGCAGTGCTAGAGATCGGGACGCCGTTCGGAATGAGCAGTTCTTC.

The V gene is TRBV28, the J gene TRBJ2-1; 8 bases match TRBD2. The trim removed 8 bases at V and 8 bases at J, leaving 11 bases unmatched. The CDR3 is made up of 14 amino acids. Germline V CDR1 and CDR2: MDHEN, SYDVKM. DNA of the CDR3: TGTGCCAGCGCTCCTACCACCGGGGGGGATGAGCAGTTCTTC. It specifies CASAPTTGGDEQFF.

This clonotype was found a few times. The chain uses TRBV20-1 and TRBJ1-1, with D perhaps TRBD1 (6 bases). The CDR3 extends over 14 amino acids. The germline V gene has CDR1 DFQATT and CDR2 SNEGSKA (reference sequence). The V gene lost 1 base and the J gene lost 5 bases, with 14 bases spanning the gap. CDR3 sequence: CSARVGGRGTEAFF. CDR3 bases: TGCAGTGCTAGAGTCGGGGGGCGAGGGACTGAAGCTTTCTTT.

The CDR3 DNA reads TGTGCCAGTAGGACCGGGACTATGAGCGGCGAGCAGTACTTC. The encoded protein is CASRTGTMSGEQYF. V and J are TRBV19 and TRBJ2-7; 7 bases map to TRBD2. The CDR3 spans 14 residues. The germline CDR1 and CDR2 sequences are LNHDA and SQIVND (reference sequence). V shed 6 bases, J shed 6 bases, and the junction held 11 bases outside the gene matches.

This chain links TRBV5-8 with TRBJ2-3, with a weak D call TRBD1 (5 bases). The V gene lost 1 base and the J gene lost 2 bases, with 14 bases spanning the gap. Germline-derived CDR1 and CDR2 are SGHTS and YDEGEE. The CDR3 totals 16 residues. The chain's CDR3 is CASSLLVNRFTDTQYF. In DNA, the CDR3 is TGTGCCAGCAGCTTGTTAGTAAACAGGTTCACAGATACGCAGTATTTT.

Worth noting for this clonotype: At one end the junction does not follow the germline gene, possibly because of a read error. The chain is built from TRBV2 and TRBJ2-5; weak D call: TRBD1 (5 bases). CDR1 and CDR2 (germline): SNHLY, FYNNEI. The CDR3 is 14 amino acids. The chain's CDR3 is CASEAQAIQETQHF. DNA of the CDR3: TGTGCCAGCGAAGCACAGGCGATCCAAGAGACCCAGCACTTC.

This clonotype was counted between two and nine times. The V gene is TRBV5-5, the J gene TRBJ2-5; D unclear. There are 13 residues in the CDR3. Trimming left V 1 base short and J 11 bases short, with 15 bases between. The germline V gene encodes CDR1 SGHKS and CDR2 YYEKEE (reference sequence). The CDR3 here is CASSLPWMGVQYF. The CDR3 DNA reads TGTGCCAGCAGCTTGCCCTGGATGGGTGTGCAGTACTTC.

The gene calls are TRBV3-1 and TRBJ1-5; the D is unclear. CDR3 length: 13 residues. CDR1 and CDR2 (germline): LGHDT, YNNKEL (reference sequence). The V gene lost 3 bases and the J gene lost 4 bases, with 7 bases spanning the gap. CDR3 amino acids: CASSQDFNQPQHF. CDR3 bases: TGTGCCAGCAGCCAGGACTTTAATCAGCCCCAGCATTTT.

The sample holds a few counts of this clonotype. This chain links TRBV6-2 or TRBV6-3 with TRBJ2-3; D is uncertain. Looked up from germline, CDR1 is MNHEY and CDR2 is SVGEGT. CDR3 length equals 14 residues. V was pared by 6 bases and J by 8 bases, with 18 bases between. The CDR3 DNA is TGTGCCAGCAGCCCGGTCCAGTCCCCAGGTACGCAGTATTTT. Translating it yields CASSPVQSPGTQYF.

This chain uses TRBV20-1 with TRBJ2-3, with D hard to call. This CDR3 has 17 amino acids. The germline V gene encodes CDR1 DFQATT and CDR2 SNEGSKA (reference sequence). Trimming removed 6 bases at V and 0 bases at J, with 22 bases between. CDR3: CSARPIGGPTSTDTQYF. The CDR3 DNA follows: TGCAGTGCCCGCCCCATAGGCGGTCCAACCAGCACAGATACGCAGTATTTT.

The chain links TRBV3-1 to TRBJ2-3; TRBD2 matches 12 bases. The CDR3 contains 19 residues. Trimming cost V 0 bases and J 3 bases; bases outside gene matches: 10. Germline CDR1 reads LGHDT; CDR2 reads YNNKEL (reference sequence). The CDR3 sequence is CASSQETLAGGLGTDTQYF. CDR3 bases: TGTGCCAGCAGCCAAGAAACCCTAGCGGGGGGGTTGGGTACAGATACGCAGTATTTT.

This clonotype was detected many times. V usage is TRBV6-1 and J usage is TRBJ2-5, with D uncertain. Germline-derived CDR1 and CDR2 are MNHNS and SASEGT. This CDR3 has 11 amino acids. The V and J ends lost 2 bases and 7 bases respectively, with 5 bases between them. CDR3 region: CASSELRTQYF. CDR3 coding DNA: TGTGCCAGCAGTGAACTGCGGACCCAGTACTTC.

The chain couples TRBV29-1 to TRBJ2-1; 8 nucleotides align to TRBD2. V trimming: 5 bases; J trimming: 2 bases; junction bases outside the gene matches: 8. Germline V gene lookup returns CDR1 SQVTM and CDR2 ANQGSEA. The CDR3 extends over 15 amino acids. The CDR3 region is CSVFLAGSPYNEQFF. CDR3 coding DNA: TGCAGCGTTTTCTTAGCGGGATCCCCCTACAATGAGCAGTTCTTC.

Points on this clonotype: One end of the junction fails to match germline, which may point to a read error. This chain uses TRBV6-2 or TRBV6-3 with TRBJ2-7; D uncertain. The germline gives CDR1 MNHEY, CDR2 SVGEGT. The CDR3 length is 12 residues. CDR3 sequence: CAGSYSTDEQYF. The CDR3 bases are TGTGCCGGCAGTTACTCTACAGACGAGCAGTACTTC.